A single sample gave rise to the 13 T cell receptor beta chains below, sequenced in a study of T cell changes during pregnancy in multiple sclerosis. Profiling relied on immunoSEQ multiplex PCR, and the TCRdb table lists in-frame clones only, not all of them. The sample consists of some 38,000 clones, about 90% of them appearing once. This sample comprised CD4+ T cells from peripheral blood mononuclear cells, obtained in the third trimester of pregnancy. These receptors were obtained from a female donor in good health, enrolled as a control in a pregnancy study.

The CDR3 is CASSLVRSTDTQYF. CDR3 sequence (DNA): TGTGCCAGCAGCTTAGTCCGTAGCACAGATACGCAGTATTTT. The chain recombines TRBV7-9 with TRBJ2-3; no reliable D call. The CDR3 extends over 14 amino acids. In germline, CDR1 is SEHNR, CDR2 FQNEAQ (reference sequence). V dropped 1 base and J dropped 0 bases, with 5 bases sitting between them.

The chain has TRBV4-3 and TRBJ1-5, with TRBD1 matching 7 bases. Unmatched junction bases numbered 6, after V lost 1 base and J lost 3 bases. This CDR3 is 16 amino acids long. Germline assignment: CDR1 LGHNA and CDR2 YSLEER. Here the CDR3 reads CASSQGWTGDNQPQHF. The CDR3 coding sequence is TGCGCCAGCAGCCAAGGATGGACAGGCGACAATCAGCCCCAGCATTTT.

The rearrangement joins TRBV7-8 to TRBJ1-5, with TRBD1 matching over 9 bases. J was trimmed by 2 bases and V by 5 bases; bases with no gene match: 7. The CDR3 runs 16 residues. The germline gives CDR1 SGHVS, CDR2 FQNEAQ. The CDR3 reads CASSLGTGNGNQPQHF. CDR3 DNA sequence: TGTGCCAGCAGCCTCGGGACAGGGAACGGCAATCAGCCCCAGCATTTT.

The DNA of the CDR3 is TGTGCCAGCGCGAGCGGGTGGTCCTACGAGCAGTACTTC. This codes for CASASGWSYEQYF. The V and J genes are TRBV27 and TRBJ2-7; the D gene is possibly TRBD2 (6 bases). Trimming pared 8 bases from V and 1 base from J, leaving 12 bases between. The CDR3 totals 13 residues. Per germline, CDR1 MNHEY and CDR2 SMNVEV (reference sequence).

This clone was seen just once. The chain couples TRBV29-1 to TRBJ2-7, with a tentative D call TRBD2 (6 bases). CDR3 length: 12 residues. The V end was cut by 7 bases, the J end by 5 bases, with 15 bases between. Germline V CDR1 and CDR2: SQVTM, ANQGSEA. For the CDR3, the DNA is TGCAGCGCCCGGGGACTGCTGGACGAGCAGTACTTC. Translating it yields CSARGLLDEQYF.

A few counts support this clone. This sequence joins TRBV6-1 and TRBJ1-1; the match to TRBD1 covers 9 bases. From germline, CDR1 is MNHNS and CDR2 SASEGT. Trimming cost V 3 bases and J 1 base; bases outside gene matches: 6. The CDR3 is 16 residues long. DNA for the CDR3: TGTGCCAGCAGTGATTGGACAGGGGTGACGAACACTGAAGCTTTCTTT. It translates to CASSDWTGVTNTEAFF.

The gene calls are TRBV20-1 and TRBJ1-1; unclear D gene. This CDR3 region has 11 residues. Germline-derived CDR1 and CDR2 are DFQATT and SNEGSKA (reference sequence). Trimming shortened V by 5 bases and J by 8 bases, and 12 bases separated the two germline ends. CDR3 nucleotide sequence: TGCAGTGCTTCCTCCGGGAACGAAGCTTTCTTT. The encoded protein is CSASSGNEAFF.

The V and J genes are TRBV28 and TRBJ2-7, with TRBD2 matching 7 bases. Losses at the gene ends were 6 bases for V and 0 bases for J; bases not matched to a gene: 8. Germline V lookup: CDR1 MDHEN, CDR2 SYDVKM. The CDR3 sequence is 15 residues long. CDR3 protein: CASRGGERVSYEQYF. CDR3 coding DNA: TGTGCCAGCAGGGGGGGGGAGCGGGTCTCCTACGAGCAGTACTTC.

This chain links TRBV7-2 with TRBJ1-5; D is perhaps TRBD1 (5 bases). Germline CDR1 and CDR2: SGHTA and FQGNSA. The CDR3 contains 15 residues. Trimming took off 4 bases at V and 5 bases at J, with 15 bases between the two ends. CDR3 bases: TGTGCCAGCAGCTCCCTCTTGACAGTTTATCAGCCCCAGCATTTT. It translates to CASSSLLTVYQPQHF.

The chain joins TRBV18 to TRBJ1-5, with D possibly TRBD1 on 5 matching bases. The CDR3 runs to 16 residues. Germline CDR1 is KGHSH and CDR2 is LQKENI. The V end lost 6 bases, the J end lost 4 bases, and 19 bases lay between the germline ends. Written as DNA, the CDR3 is TGTGCCAGCTCGCCCAGTTACCGGGGGGAAAATCAGCCCCAGCATTTT. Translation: CASSPSYRGENQPQHF.

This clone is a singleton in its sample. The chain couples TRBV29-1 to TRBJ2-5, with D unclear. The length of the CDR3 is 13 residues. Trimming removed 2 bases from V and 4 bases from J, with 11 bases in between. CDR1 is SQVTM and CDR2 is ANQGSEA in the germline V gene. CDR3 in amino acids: CSVEQNSRETQYF. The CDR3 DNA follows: TGCAGCGTTGAACAGAATAGCCGAGAGACCCAGTACTTC.

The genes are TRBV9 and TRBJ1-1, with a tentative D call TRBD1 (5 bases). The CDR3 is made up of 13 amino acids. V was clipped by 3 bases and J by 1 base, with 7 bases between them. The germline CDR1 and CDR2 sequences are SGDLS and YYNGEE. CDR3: CASSGQPNTEAFF. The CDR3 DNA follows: TGTGCCAGCAGCGGACAGCCGAACACTGAAGCTTTCTTT.

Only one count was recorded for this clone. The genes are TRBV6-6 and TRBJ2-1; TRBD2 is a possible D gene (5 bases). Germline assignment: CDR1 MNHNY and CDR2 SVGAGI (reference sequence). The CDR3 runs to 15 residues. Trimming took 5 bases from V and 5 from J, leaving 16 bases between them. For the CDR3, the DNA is TGTGCCAGCAGTAATCCTTCCCGGGGAGACAATGAGCAGTTCTTC. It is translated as CASSNPSRGDNEQFF.